The T cell receptor beta chain described here comes from a study of technical replicates of blood from a few donors. Some clones are missing from TCRdb's copy, which holds only in-frame ones; the method was immunoSEQ multiplex PCR. The sample has about 76,000 clones; around 90% are singletons. Only one count was recorded for this clone. Deletions cut 5 bases from V and 10 bases from J, with 25 bases between. This CDR3 is 17 amino acids long. The germline V gene has CDR1 SGHTS and CDR2 YDEGEE. The receptor was derived from a human donor in good health. Material: T cells isolated from PBMCs. The V gene is TRBV5-8, the J gene TRBJ1-6; D not certain. The CDR3 region is CASRPSYGGLLLSPLHF. DNA for the CDR3: TGTGCCAGCAGACCCTCTTACGGAGGGCTACTTTTGTCACCCCTCCACTTT.